The source of this TCR beta chain is a study of blood T cell repertoires in COVID-19. The overall study: Spain, Italy and the United States supplied samples that represented acute and convalescent COVID-19.

TCRdb's copy holds only in-frame clones and misses some; the assay was immunoSEQ multiplex PCR. This sample has some 14,000 clones; approximately 92% occur once, and the top ten carry around 15%. The CDR3 extends over 13 amino acids. V shed 4 bases and J shed 4 bases, with 10 bases lying between them. Germline loops: CDR1 MNHEY, CDR2 SVGEGT. V usage is TRBV6-2 or TRBV6-3 and J usage is TRBJ1-1; the D is unclear. This TCR derives from a man between 50 and 59 years old with active COVID-19. The sequenced sample was peripheral blood. Here the CDR3 reads CASSLSGSTEAFF. CDR3 sequence (DNA): TGTGCCAGCAGTTTATCCGGGAGCACTGAAGCTTTCTTT.